Sequencing of this T cell receptor beta chain was carried out in a study of cytomegalovirus exposure and HLA in healthy donors. PCR was performed using 60 Vbeta and 13 Jbeta primers. TCRdb's copy holds only in-frame clones and misses some; the assay was immunoSEQ multiplex PCR. The sample includes over 150,000 clones, about four fifths of them seen just once. This clone appeared a single time. Donors had nominal health at sampling but likely had unrecorded immune exposures. Germline V CDR1 and CDR2: PRHDT, FYEKMQ (reference sequence). The CDR3 has 14 amino acids. The J segment lost 4 bases and the V segment lost 0 bases, leaving 2 bases of the junction unmatched.

The sequence was obtained from a male donor in good health and CMV-seropositive. The sample comprised PBMCs. V is TRBV13 and J is TRBJ1-1; 7 bases fit TRBD1. The CDR3 DNA is TGTGCCAGCAGCTTAGGACAGGGGCGCACTGAAGCTTTCTTT. Translating it yields CASSLGQGRTEAFF.